This T cell receptor beta chain was profiled in a study of cytomegalovirus exposure and HLA in healthy donors. About the study: Among the approximately 400 genotyped donors, more than 70% were placed in the Caucasian-associated ancestry cluster.

About this clone itself: Its antigen is unidentified. Other nucleotide sequences from this sample produce the same CDR3.

The study, taken as a whole, reports: An analysis that came later showed most CMV-associated TCR beta chains appearing HLA-restricted. What TCR beta sequences reportedly achieved was accurate prediction of HLA-A and HLA-B alleles in most subjects.

This PCR relied on a set of 60 Vbeta primers and 13 Jbeta primers. Libraries were prepared by immunoSEQ multiplex PCR; TCRdb keeps only in-frame clonotypes and omits some of them. The table lists about 120,000 clones, nearly 65% of them singletons. The sequenced material came from PBMCs. This sequence originates from a middle-aged man in good health and CMV-seropositive.

CDR3 protein: CASSRGQGRETQYF. The CDR3, as DNA: TGTGCCAGCAGCCGAGGACAGGGCAGAGAGACCCAGTACTTC. The chain has TRBV28 and TRBJ2-5; 8 nucleotides line up with TRBD1. The germline CDR1 and CDR2 sequences are MDHEN and SYDVKM. V trimming: 6 bases; J trimming: 4 bases; junction bases outside the gene matches: 7. The CDR3 covers 14 residues.